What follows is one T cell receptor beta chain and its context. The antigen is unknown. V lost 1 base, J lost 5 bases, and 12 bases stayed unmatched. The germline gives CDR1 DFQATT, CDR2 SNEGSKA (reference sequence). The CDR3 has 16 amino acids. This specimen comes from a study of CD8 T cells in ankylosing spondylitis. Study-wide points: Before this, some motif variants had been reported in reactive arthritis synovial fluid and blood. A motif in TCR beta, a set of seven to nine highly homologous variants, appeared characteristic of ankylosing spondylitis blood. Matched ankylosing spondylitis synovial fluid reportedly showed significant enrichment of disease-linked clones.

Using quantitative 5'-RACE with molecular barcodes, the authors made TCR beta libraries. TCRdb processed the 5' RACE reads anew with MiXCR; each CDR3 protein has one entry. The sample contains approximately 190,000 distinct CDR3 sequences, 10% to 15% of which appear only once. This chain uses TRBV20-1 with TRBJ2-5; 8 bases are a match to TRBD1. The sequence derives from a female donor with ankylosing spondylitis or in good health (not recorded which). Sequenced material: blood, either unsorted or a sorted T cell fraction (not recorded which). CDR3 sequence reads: CSARAVQGARVETQYF. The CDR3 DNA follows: TGCAGTGCTAGAGCGGTGCAGGGGGCGCGAGTTGAGACCCAGTACTTC.